One and the same sample provided the 26 T cell receptor beta chains below, sequenced in a study of CD8 T cells in Susac syndrome. Reverse transcription of about 0.45 to 1 ug RNA was carried out with random hexamers. TCRdb itself ran the immunoSEQ multiplex PCR reads through MiXCR, one entry per CDR3 protein. This sample has more than 90,000 distinct CDR3 sequences, with around 92% found just once. The sequenced sample consisted of CD4+ T cells from PBMCs. These receptors originate from a human donor with multiple sclerosis.

The V and J genes are TRBV12-3 or TRBV12-4 and TRBJ1-2; D is undetermined. CDR3 size: 17 residues. V was pared by 2 bases and J by 2 bases, with 18 bases between. The CDR3 coding sequence is TGTGCCAGCAGTTTAAGGCTGAGGAAGGATGGAAACTATGGCTACACCTTC. It yields the protein CASSLRLRKDGNYGYTF.

The CDR3 DNA follows: TGCGCCAGCAGCCGCACAGGGGGCACCTACGAGCAGTACTTC. Encoded protein: CASSRTGGTYEQYF. The chain links TRBV5-1 to TRBJ2-7; the match to TRBD1 covers 9 bases. The junction had 4 bases not matched to a gene; V was cut back by 4 bases and J by 2 bases. Germline V CDR1 and CDR2: SGHRS, YFSETQ. CDR3 length: 14 amino acids.

CDR3 residues: CASSIGRLALTGELFF. In DNA, the CDR3 is TGTGCCAGTAGTATCGGGAGACTAGCTCTCACCGGGGAGCTGTTTTTT. The V and J genes are TRBV19 and TRBJ2-2; 7 nucleotides agree with TRBD2. Germline CDR1 is LNHDA and CDR2 is SQIVND (reference sequence). V trimming: 3 bases; J trimming: 4 bases; junction bases outside the gene matches: 8. The CDR3 runs to 16 residues.

V gene TRBV9 combines with J gene TRBJ2-2, with D unresolved. Germline V gene lookup returns CDR1 SGDLS and CDR2 YYNGEE. Trimming left V 4 bases short and J 2 bases short, with 3 bases between. The CDR3 totals 12 residues. The CDR3 region is CASSINTGELFF. CDR3 nucleotides: TGTGCCAGCAGCATCAACACCGGGGAGCTGTTTTTT.

V and J are TRBV6-5 and TRBJ1-1; D gene unclear. Germline-derived CDR1 and CDR2 are MNHEY and SVGAGI. The CDR3 is made up of 14 amino acids. With 7 bases removed from V and 1 base from J, the gap between germline ends came to 13 bases. The DNA for the CDR3 is TGTGCCAGCAACGGACCCCCCCCGAACACTGAAGCTTTCTTT. Encoded protein: CASNGPPPNTEAFF.

The V and J genes are TRBV5-1 and TRBJ2-2; 9 bases are a match to TRBD2. CDR1 SGHRS and CDR2 YFSETQ come from the germline V gene. The V and J ends lost 0 bases and 4 bases, in that order; junction bases with no gene match: 1. The CDR3 is made up of 15 amino acids. As DNA, the CDR3 is TGCGCCAGCAGCTTGGAAGCGGGGGGCACCGGGGAGCTGTTTTTT. It specifies CASSLEAGGTGELFF.

The V call is TRBV7-2, the J call TRBJ2-5; D is possibly TRBD1 (6 bases). Deletions cut 5 bases from V and 6 bases from J, with 13 bases between. The length of the CDR3 is 13 residues. CDR1 and CDR2 from the germline V gene are SGHTA and FQGNSA. The CDR3 spells CASSPDRKKTQYF. DNA of the CDR3: TGTGCCAGCAGCCCGGACAGAAAGAAGACCCAGTACTTC. Together with reference TRBV7-2 and TRBJ2-5, the CDR3 gives the full variable domain: GAGVSQSPSNKVTEKGKDVELRCDPISGHTALYWYRQSLGQGLEFLIYFQGNSAPDKSGLPSDRFSAERTGGSVSTLTIQRTQQEDSAVYLCASSPDRKKTQYFGPGTRLLVL.

This rearrangement joins TRBV3-1 to TRBJ1-2, with 9 bases lining up with TRBD1. V dropped 7 bases and J dropped 7; count of bases not matched to a gene: 7. Germline values: CDR1 LGHDT, CDR2 YNNKEL (reference sequence). The length of the CDR3 is 13 residues. CDR3 DNA: TGTGCCAGCACGGTTACAGGGGGCGGTGGCTACACCTTC. The encoded protein is CASTVTGGGGYTF.

The chain couples TRBV20-1 to TRBJ1-6, with D unclear. The germline V gene has CDR1 DFQATT and CDR2 SNEGSKA (reference sequence). Trimming took off 0 bases at V and 6 bases at J, with 9 bases between the two ends. The CDR3 is 14 residues long. CDR3 in amino acids: CSAREQVSNSPLHF. The CDR3 coding sequence is TGCAGTGCTAGAGAGCAAGTCAGTAATTCACCCCTCCACTTT.

This clonotype is a singleton in its sample. The V gene is TRBV4-1, the J gene TRBJ2-5, with D perhaps assigned TRBD1 or TRBD2 (5 bases each). The CDR3 spans 15 residues. CDR1 is MGHRA and CDR2 is YSYEKL in the germline V gene. V lost 6 bases and J lost 5, with 19 bases in between. In DNA, the CDR3 is TGCGCCAGCAGTGAGGGGTGGCAGACCCAGGAGACCCAGTACTTC. Residues: CASSEGWQTQETQYF.

This sequence joins TRBV7-9 and TRBJ2-2, with D perhaps TRBD1 (6 bases). The CDR3 covers 17 residues. The ends were cut back, 5 bases at V and 0 bases at J, with 16 bases in the middle. Germline V gene data show CDR1 as SEHNR and CDR2 as FQNEAQ (reference sequence). CDR3 protein: CASSHLLGTTNTGELFF. The CDR3 region has the DNA TGTGCCAGCAGCCACTTATTAGGGACAACGAACACCGGGGAGCTGTTTTTT.

The V gene is TRBV12-3 or TRBV12-4, the J gene TRBJ1-2, with TRBD1 matching over 9 bases. V trimming: 3 bases; J trimming: 4 bases; junction bases outside the gene matches: 3. This CDR3 contains 14 residues. As DNA, the CDR3 is TGTGCCAGCAGTTTGGACAGGGGACTCTATGGCTACACCTTC. Translation: CASSLDRGLYGYTF.

The chain combines TRBV4-2 with TRBJ2-7; 11 nucleotides align to TRBD1. This CDR3 has 16 residues. Germline CDR1 reads LGHNA; CDR2 reads YNFKEQ. Trimming took 3 bases from V and 5 from J; bases not matched to a gene: 9. The CDR3 bases are TGTGCCAGCAGCCATGCGACCGGGACAGGGGGTCACGAGCAGTACTTC. This gives the protein CASSHATGTGGHEQYF.

V gene TRBV20-1 combines with J gene TRBJ2-2; D is undetermined. Trimming pared 6 bases from V and 4 bases from J, leaving 9 bases between. Germline V lookup: CDR1 DFQATT, CDR2 SNEGSKA (reference sequence). The CDR3 has 12 residues. CDR3 protein: CSAASVTGELFF. The CDR3 DNA reads as TGCAGTGCAGCCTCTGTCACCGGGGAGCTGTTTTTT.

J is TRBJ2-7 and V is TRBV4-3; D is perhaps TRBD1 (6 bases). Deletions cut 4 bases from V and 6 bases from J, with 19 bases between. The CDR3 sequence is 15 residues long. CDR1 is LGHNA, CDR2 YSLEER, per germline. CDR3 amino acids: CASSLSGAGAGEQYF. The CDR3 coding sequence is TGCGCCAGCAGCCTCTCAGGGGCAGGGGCCGGCGAGCAGTACTTC.

The V gene is TRBV29-1, the J gene TRBJ1-1; D call uncertain. This CDR3 is built from 14 residues. Between the trimmed V and J ends, which lost 7 bases and 1 base, there was a span of 16 bases. CDR1 is SQVTM and CDR2 is ANQGSEA in the germline V gene. CDR3 sequence (DNA): TGCAGCGCCGTACACCAGACCAAGAACACTGAAGCTTTCTTT. Translated, it gives CSAVHQTKNTEAFF.

The chain employs TRBV27 and TRBJ1-1, with TRBD1 as a possible D gene (5 bases). CDR3 length: 14 residues. V was clipped by 7 bases and J by 4 bases, with 16 bases between them. Germline CDR1 is MNHEY and CDR2 is SMNVEV (reference sequence). The CDR3 spells CASTSFWGVTEAFF. CDR3 bases: TGTGCCAGCACCTCGTTTTGGGGGGTCACTGAAGCTTTCTTT.

This rearrangement joins TRBV19 to TRBJ1-5, with 7 positions matching TRBD1. The CDR3 runs to 14 residues. The germline V gene encodes CDR1 LNHDA and CDR2 SQIVND (reference sequence). J was trimmed by 7 bases and V by 4 bases; bases with no gene match: 7. The CDR3 loop is CASSNRGLDQPQHF. In nucleotides, the CDR3 is TGTGCCAGTAGTAACAGGGGTCTCGACCAGCCCCAGCATTTT.

The chain has TRBV5-6 and TRBJ1-2; D perhaps matches TRBD1 (5 bases). The CDR3 is 12 residues long. Germline V gene lookup returns CDR1 SGHDT and CDR2 YYEEEE. Trimming removed 1 base from V and 8 bases from J, with 9 bases in between. CDR3 nucleotide sequence: TGTGCCAGCAGCTTGCGGAGGGACGGCTACACCTTC. Translating gives CASSLRRDGYTF.

V and J are TRBV5-1 and TRBJ1-1; no firm D call. Germline V gene data show CDR1 as SGHRS and CDR2 as YFSETQ. Trimming shortened V by 0 bases and J by 4 bases, and 7 bases separated the two germline ends. The CDR3 contains 13 residues. This CDR3 is CASSLAVSTEAFF. In DNA form, the CDR3 reads TGCGCCAGCAGCTTGGCGGTGAGCACTGAAGCTTTCTTT.

This clonotype was seen a single time. This chain connects TRBV5-6 to TRBJ2-4, with 8 nucleotides matching TRBD2. V lost 6 bases to trimming and J lost 7 bases; unmatched junction nucleotides: 3. Germline V CDR1 and CDR2: SGHDT, YYEEEE. The CDR3 contains 12 residues. The CDR3 DNA follows: TGTGCCAGCAACTCGGGGGGGAACATTCAGTACTTC. Translated, it gives CASNSGGNIQYF.

The rearrangement joins TRBV6-2 or TRBV6-3 to TRBJ1-5, with a weak D call TRBD1 (5 bases). The CDR3 has 13 residues. V lost 5 bases and J lost 12, with 17 bases in between. Germline values: CDR1 MNHEY, CDR2 SVGEGT. CDR3 sequence (DNA): TGTGCCAGCAGTGACCCGGGGGGTCGGGTCCAGCATTTT. It yields the protein CASSDPGGRVQHF.

The chain combines TRBV12-3 or TRBV12-4 with TRBJ2-2; 9 bases are shared with TRBD2. Trimming at V came to 1 base and at J to 5 bases, leaving 8 bases not matched to a gene. The CDR3 is 17 residues long. The CDR3 region has the DNA TGTGCCAGCAGTTTAGAAGCGGGGGGTACGGGAACCGGGGAGCTGTTTTTT. It translates to CASSLEAGGTGTGELFF.

This clonotype was found once. The J gene is TRBJ2-7, the V gene TRBV6-5; weak D call: TRBD2 (7 bases). Per the germline V gene, CDR1 is MNHEY and CDR2 is SVGAGI. This CDR3 has 15 amino acids. Trimming cost V 0 bases and J 11 bases, with 20 bases left between them. The CDR3 sequence is CASSYSTGGDLGEYF. For the CDR3, the DNA is TGTGCCAGCAGTTACTCGACGGGGGGCGACCTCGGGGAGTACTTC.

This rearrangement joins TRBV5-6 to TRBJ1-4; D gene ambiguous. Germline CDR1 reads SGHDT; CDR2 reads YYEEEE. The CDR3 spans 15 residues. Trimming removed 0 bases from V and 0 bases from J, with 6 bases in between. The CDR3 here is CASSLAAATNEKLFF. CDR3 coding DNA: TGTGCCAGCAGCTTGGCGGCGGCAACTAATGAAAAACTGTTTTTT.

The rearrangement links TRBV9 to TRBJ2-7; unclear D gene. Per the germline V gene, CDR1 is SGDLS and CDR2 is YYNGEE. V was cut by 0 bases and J by 4 bases, with 11 bases left in between. The CDR3 length is 14 residues. The CDR3 protein is CASSVGIVWYEQYF. CDR3 coding DNA: TGTGCCAGCAGCGTAGGAATAGTTTGGTACGAGCAGTACTTC.